This T cell receptor beta chain was found in a study of cytomegalovirus exposure and HLA in healthy donors. Amplification used 60 Vbeta primers and 13 Jbeta primers. TCRdb's copy holds only in-frame clones and misses some; the assay was immunoSEQ multiplex PCR. The sample consists of roughly 200,000 clones, less than 85% of them appearing once. In germline, CDR1 is SQVTM, CDR2 ANQGSEA. V was clipped by 0 bases and J by 7 bases, with 15 bases between them. The CDR3 has 14 amino acids. This clonotype was obtained from a middle-aged man in good health and CMV-seronegative. The chain couples TRBV29-1 to TRBJ1-1; D is perhaps TRBD1 (5 bases). The sample comprised PBMCs. In DNA, the CDR3 is TGCAGCGTTGAAGATCCGGGACTGAGGATTGAAGCTTTCTTT. Encoded protein: CSVEDPGLRIEAFF. Full variable domain (outside the CDR3, taken from reference TRBV29-1 and TRBJ1-1): SAVISQKPSRDICQRGTSLTIQCQVDSQVTMMFWYRQQPGQSLTLIATANQGSEATYESGFVIDKFPISRPNLTFSTLTVSNMSPEDSSIYLCSVEDPGLRIEAFFGQGTRLTVV.